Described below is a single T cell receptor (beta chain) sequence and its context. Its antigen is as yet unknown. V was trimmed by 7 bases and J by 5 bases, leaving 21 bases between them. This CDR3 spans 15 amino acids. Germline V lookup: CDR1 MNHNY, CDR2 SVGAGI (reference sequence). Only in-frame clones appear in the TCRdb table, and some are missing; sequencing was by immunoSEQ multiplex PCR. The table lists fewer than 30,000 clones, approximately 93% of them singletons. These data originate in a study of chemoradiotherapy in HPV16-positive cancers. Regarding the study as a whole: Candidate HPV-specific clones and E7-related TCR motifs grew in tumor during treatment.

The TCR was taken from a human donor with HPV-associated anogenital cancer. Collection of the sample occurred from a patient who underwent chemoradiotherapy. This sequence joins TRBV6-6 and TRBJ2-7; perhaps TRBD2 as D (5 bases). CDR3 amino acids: CASTLAGEGWNEQYF. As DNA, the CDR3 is TGTGCCAGCACCTTAGCAGGCGAGGGTTGGAACGAGCAGTACTTC.